This T cell receptor (beta chain) is from a study of OX40 agonist ivuxolimab in advanced cancers. Trimming pared 7 bases from V and 1 base from J, leaving 14 bases between. CDR3 length: 14 amino acids. CDR1 is ENHRY and CDR2 is SYGVKD in the germline V gene. Profiling relied on immunoSEQ multiplex PCR, and the TCRdb table lists in-frame clones only, not all of them. Among about 32,000 clones listed, approximately 80% were seen once. The origin of this receptor is an adult with an advanced solid tumor such as melanoma, head and neck, liver or kidney cancer. The V call is TRBV10-3, the J call TRBJ2-7; maybe TRBD2 (6 bases). This specimen was CD4+ or CD8+ T cells sorted from blood, taken in a trial of the OX40 agonist ivuxolimab. The CDR3 DNA is TGTGCCATCATGGGGACGGACTATTCCTACGAGCAGTACTTC. Translated, it gives CAIMGTDYSYEQYF.